These 13 T cell receptor beta chains originate from one sample sequenced in a study of shared clonotypes between healthy human individuals. TCRdb's copy holds only in-frame clones and misses some; the assay was immunoSEQ multiplex PCR. The top ten hold 0.1% to 0.15% of the sample, which has approximately 2.4 million clones, approximately 96% seen once. The sequenced sample consisted of naive CD4+ T cells sorted from blood. As to subset: CD45RA+ positively selected. The receptors originated from a man between 18 and 29 years old in good health.

The chain couples TRBV9 to TRBJ2-7, with 14 positions matching TRBD2. After removal of 4 bases from V and 2 bases from J, the junction contained 11 bases not matched to a gene. Germline V CDR1 and CDR2: SGDLS, YYNGEE. The CDR3 sequence is 18 residues long. The CDR3 sequence is CASSPGLAGEFGPYEQYF. The CDR3 coding sequence is TGTGCCAGCAGCCCGGGACTAGCGGGAGAGTTTGGGCCCTACGAGCAGTACTTC.

This clone appeared a few times. The chain is built from TRBV27 and TRBJ2-6; possibly TRBD1 or TRBD2 for D (5 bases each). CDR3 length: 16 amino acids. Germline CDR1 MNHEY, CDR2 SMNVEV (reference sequence). Trimming cost V 6 bases and J 4 bases, with 16 bases left between them. The CDR3 DNA reads TGTGCCAGCAGAGGGGAGCTCAAAGCAGGGGCCAACGTCCTGACTTTC. Protein sequence: CASRGELKAGANVLTF.

The J gene is TRBJ2-1, the V gene TRBV11-1; 9 bases align to TRBD2. Germline V lookup: CDR1 SGHAT, CDR2 FQDESV (reference sequence). V shed 5 bases, J shed 8 bases, and the junction held 10 bases outside the gene matches. The CDR3 totals 15 residues. The CDR3 protein is CASSVTGTSSDEQFF. CDR3 sequence (DNA): TGTGCCAGCAGCGTCACTGGGACTAGCAGCGATGAGCAGTTCTTC.

The rearrangement joins TRBV5-1 to TRBJ2-7; 10 bases are a match to TRBD1. Germline lookup yields CDR1 SGHRS and CDR2 YFSETQ. The CDR3 is 15 residues long. Germline trimming cut 0 bases from V and 5 bases from J; bases unmatched to any gene: 5. Written as DNA, the CDR3 is TGCGCCAGCAGCTTGGGCGGGACAGGGGACCACGAGCAGTACTTC. Translation gives CASSLGGTGDHEQYF. The entire variable domain, with the rest obtained from reference TRBV5-1 and TRBJ2-7, is as follows: KAGVTQTPRYLIKTRGQQVTLSCSPISGHRSVSWYQQTPGQGLQFLFEYFSETQRNKGNFPGRFSGRQFSNSRSEMNVSTLELGDSALYLCASSLGGTGDHEQYFGPGTRLTVT.

The rearrangement joins TRBV30 to TRBJ1-2, with a tentative D call TRBD1 (5 bases). From germline, CDR1 is GTSNPN and CDR2 SVGIG (reference sequence). V lost 8 bases to trimming and J lost 2 bases, with 18 bases between them. This CDR3 region has 14 residues. DNA of the CDR3: TGTGCCCGGAATCGAGGGGTCCGAAACTATGGCTACACCTTC. It translates to CARNRGVRNYGYTF.

Notes on this clone: Other DNA variants within this sample encode the same CDR3. V and J are TRBV5-1 and TRBJ2-2; 9 bases agree with TRBD2. V lost 5 bases, J lost 5 bases, and 4 bases stayed unmatched. The CDR3 is made up of 14 amino acids. From germline, CDR1 is SGHRS and CDR2 YFSETQ. The DNA of the CDR3 is TGCGCCAGCAGATTAGCGGGGGCAACCGGGGAGCTGTTTTTT. It yields the protein CASRLAGATGELFF.

This clone was seen a single time. This chain links TRBV5-1 with TRBJ2-3; TRBD1 agrees at 9 bases. This CDR3 contains 15 residues. The trim removed 4 bases at V and 5 bases at J, leaving 8 bases unmatched. From germline, CDR1 is SGHRS and CDR2 YFSETQ. CDR3 nucleotides: TGCGCCAGCAGCACCACAGGGGGCGCCTTAGATACGCAGTATTTT. As protein: CASSTTGGALDTQYF.

This chain links TRBV20-1 with TRBJ2-7; TRBD1 matches 8 bases. This CDR3 has 11 residues. V lost 3 bases to trimming and J lost 7 bases; unmatched junction nucleotides: 2. From germline, CDR1 is DFQATT and CDR2 SNEGSKA (reference sequence). This chain's CDR3 is CSARTGVEQYF. The CDR3 DNA reads TGCAGTGCTAGGACAGGGGTTGAGCAGTACTTC.

Of note for this clone: The identical CDR3 is also encoded by other nucleotide sequences in the sample. This chain uses TRBV2 with TRBJ2-4; unclear D gene. V gave up 2 bases and J gave up 6 bases, with 5 bases separating them. CDR1 SNHLY and CDR2 FYNNEI come from the germline V gene. The CDR3 contains 12 residues. CDR3: CASSEIRNIQYF. For the CDR3, the DNA is TGTGCCAGCAGTGAAATCCGAAACATTCAGTACTTC.

The chain combines TRBV30 with TRBJ2-5; D is uncertain. The V end was cut by 0 bases, the J end by 5 bases, with 7 bases between. The CDR3 extends over 12 amino acids. Germline V gives CDR1 GTSNPN, CDR2 SVGIG (reference sequence). CDR3 residues: CAWSVDWETQYF. As DNA, the CDR3 is TGTGCCTGGAGTGTGGATTGGGAGACCCAGTACTTC.

J is TRBJ1-5 and V is TRBV18, with D tentatively TRBD1 (5 bases). This CDR3 contains 15 residues. Germline CDR1 reads KGHSH; CDR2 reads LQKENI. V lost 4 bases and J lost 0, with 10 bases in between. CDR3 DNA: TGTGCCAGCTCACGGGACTTTAATAGCAATCAGCCCCAGCATTTT. Protein: CASSRDFNSNQPQHF. Complete variable domain (other parts from reference TRBV18 and TRBJ1-5): NAGVMQNPRHLVRRRGQEARLRCSPMKGHSHVYWYRQLPEEGLKFMVYLQKENIIDESGMPKERFSAEFPKEGPSILRIQQVVRGDSAAYFCASSRDFNSNQPQHFGDGTRLSIL.

In the case of this clone: Other DNA sequences from this sample encode an identical CDR3 as well. This chain links TRBV5-4 with TRBJ2-5, with 8 bases identical to TRBD2. The CDR3 extends over 13 amino acids. Per germline, CDR1 SGHNT and CDR2 YYREEE (reference sequence). V trimming: 7 bases; J trimming: 1 base; junction bases outside the gene matches: 3. The CDR3 DNA sequence: TGTGCCAGCTCCGGGGGGGCCCAAGAGACCCAGTACTTC. This translates into CASSGGAQETQYF.

This chain uses TRBV5-6 with TRBJ2-3; no clear D gene. CDR1 is SGHDT, CDR2 YYEEEE, per germline. The CDR3 contains 17 residues. V dropped 0 bases and J dropped 0 bases, with 14 bases sitting between them. The CDR3, as DNA: TGTGCCAGCAGCTTGGTTGGCTTCAGTCCTAGCACAGATACGCAGTATTTT. Translation: CASSLVGFSPSTDTQYF.